These 27 T cell receptor beta chains were all obtained from the same sample, sequenced in a study of CD8 T cells in ankylosing spondylitis. TCRdb reprocessed the 5' RACE reads via MiXCR and lists one record per CDR3 protein. The sample includes 150,000 to 200,000 distinct CDR3 sequences, approximately 20% of them seen just once. The specimen was blood, either unsorted or a sorted T cell fraction (not recorded which). The receptor set was obtained from a male donor with ankylosing spondylitis or in good health (not recorded which).

This chain links TRBV7-6 with TRBJ2-3; D is perhaps TRBD1 (6 bases). CDR3 length: 16 residues. Germline CDR1 is SGHVS and CDR2 is FNYEAQ. Trimming left V 5 bases short and J 5 bases short, with 20 bases between. CDR3 nucleotides: TGTGCCAGCAGCCTAGACGATTGGGGGCAAGGAGATACGCAGTATTTT. It codes for CASSLDDWGQGDTQYF.

V is TRBV12-3 or TRBV12-4 and J is TRBJ2-2; 8 nucleotides match TRBD2. The CDR3 has 16 amino acids. J gave up 3 bases and V 3 bases, and 6 bases lay outside the gene matches. In DNA form, the CDR3 reads TGTGCCAGCAGTTTCGGGAGCGGGAGAGACACCGGGGAGCTGTTTTTT. The encoded protein is CASSFGSGRDTGELFF.

This clonotype has only a few counts. This chain links TRBV14 with TRBJ2-1; D possibly corresponds to TRBD2 (6 bases). The length of the CDR3 is 17 residues. Trimming left V 4 bases short and J 2 bases short, with 18 bases between. Germline CDR1 and CDR2: SGHDN and FVKESK. This CDR3 reads CASSPASVLPAYNEQFF. CDR3 DNA sequence: TGTGCCAGCAGCCCGGCTAGCGTCCTTCCTGCCTACAATGAGCAGTTCTTC. Drawing the rest from reference TRBV14 and TRBJ2-1, the complete variable domain is EAGVTQFPSHSVIEKGQTVTLRCDPISGHDNLYWYRRVMGKEIKFLLHFVKESKQDESGMPNNRFLAERTGGTYSTLKVQPAELEDSGVYFCASSPASVLPAYNEQFFGPGTRLTVL.

This clonotype was found many times. The chain carries TRBV11-2 and TRBJ2-3; TRBD1 or TRBD2 may be the D gene (5 bases each). This CDR3 is 15 amino acids long. From germline, CDR1 is SGHAT and CDR2 FQNNGV. With 0 bases removed from V and 8 bases from J, the gap between germline ends came to 15 bases. CDR3 loop: CASSLDYTGLSTQYF. The CDR3 coding sequence is TGTGCCAGCAGCTTAGATTACACAGGACTTAGTACGCAGTATTTT.

This clonotype was counted at least ten times. The rearrangement joins TRBV29-1 to TRBJ2-1; D is uncertain. The CDR3 length is 14 residues. Trimming left V 3 bases short and J 1 base short, with 10 bases between. Germline V gives CDR1 SQVTM, CDR2 ANQGSEA. Written as DNA, the CDR3 is TGCAGCGTTGACTCCAGCGCTTCCTACAATGAGCAGTTCTTC. It yields the protein CSVDSSASYNEQFF.

The chain carries TRBV5-1 and TRBJ1-4, with 9 nucleotides matching TRBD1. The CDR3 loop spans 14 amino acids. V trimming: 3 bases; J trimming: 7 bases; junction bases outside the gene matches: 4. The V gene's germline CDR1 is SGHRS and CDR2 YFSETQ. This CDR3 reads CASSWDRAGEKLFF. Here the CDR3 DNA reads TGCGCCAGCAGCTGGGACAGGGCCGGTGAAAAACTGTTTTTT.

This clonotype was picked up many times. This chain uses TRBV12-3 or TRBV12-4 with TRBJ1-4; 10 nucleotides align to TRBD1. There are 15 residues in the CDR3. The V and J ends lost 5 bases and 8 bases, in that order; junction bases with no gene match: 8. As DNA, the CDR3 is TGTGCCAGCAGTCAATTCGGGACAGGGGCGGAAAAACTGTTTTTT. Protein sequence: CASSQFGTGAEKLFF.

This clonotype appeared many times. The gene calls are TRBV12-3 or TRBV12-4 and TRBJ1-1; D not certain. The CDR3 has 12 amino acids. The germline V and J ends were trimmed by 3 bases and 1 base, with 3 bases remaining between them. The DNA of the CDR3 is TGTGCCAGCAGTTTCGGGAACACTGAAGCTTTCTTT. Residues: CASSFGNTEAFF.

This clonotype was detected ten times or more. The genes are TRBV29-1 and TRBJ2-3; TRBD2 matches 12 bases. The CDR3 length is 14 residues. Unmatched junction bases numbered 7, after V lost 6 bases and J lost 6 bases. Germline V gene data show CDR1 as SQVTM and CDR2 as ANQGSEA. DNA for the CDR3: TGCAGCGTCCAACTAGCGGGAGGCATGGATACGCAGTATTTT. This codes for CSVQLAGGMDTQYF.

This clonotype has at least ten counts. CDR3 sequence reads: CASSYPGQGNTGELFF. The CDR3 DNA follows: TGTGCCAGCAGTTACCCCGGACAGGGGAACACCGGGGAGCTGTTTTTT. The chain employs TRBV6-5 and TRBJ2-2; 8 bases are a match to TRBD1. V lost 2 bases and J lost 1; bases outside the gene matches: 3. In germline, CDR1 is MNHEY, CDR2 SVGAGI. This CDR3 contains 16 residues.

The table lists this clonotype with many counts. The V and J genes are TRBV12-3 or TRBV12-4 and TRBJ1-2, with D unresolved. This CDR3 is built from 13 residues. Trimming pared 6 bases from V and 8 bases from J, leaving 16 bases between. CDR3 sequence (DNA): TGTGCCAGCAGCTTCAGTGAAAGGGTCGGCTACACCTTC. Translating gives CASSFSERVGYTF.

The chain joins TRBV10-2 to TRBJ2-5; 7 positions agree with TRBD1. This CDR3 spans 14 amino acids. Germline values: CDR1 WSHSY, CDR2 SAAADI. V was pared by 4 bases and J by 2 bases, with 4 bases of the junction left unmatched. CDR3 DNA sequence: TGCGCCAGCAGTGCCCTCAGGGGGCAAGAGACCCAGTACTTC. It codes for CASSALRGQETQYF.

This clonotype occurred many times. The chain uses TRBV29-1 and TRBJ2-1; D may be TRBD2 (5 bases). The germline V gene encodes CDR1 SQVTM and CDR2 ANQGSEA. Trimming stripped 5 bases from V and 9 bases from J, with 11 bases between. The CDR3 totals 11 residues. In DNA form, the CDR3 reads TGCAGCGTTCCGCTAGCAGTTGAGCAGTTCTTC. As protein: CSVPLAVEQFF.

This sequence joins TRBV5-5 and TRBJ1-1; 7 bases line up with TRBD1. The CDR3 has 14 amino acids. V trimming: 2 bases; J trimming: 1 base; junction bases outside the gene matches: 2. The V gene's germline CDR1 is SGHKS and CDR2 YYEKEE (reference sequence). CDR3 region: CASSFTGANTEAFF. The CDR3 DNA sequence: TGTGCCAGCAGCTTTACAGGGGCGAACACTGAAGCTTTCTTT.

This clonotype was observed at least ten times. The chain couples TRBV7-2 to TRBJ1-3; TRBD1 might be the D (6 bases). In germline, CDR1 is SGHTA, CDR2 FQGNSA. V was cut by 4 bases and J by 3 bases, with 16 bases left in between. This CDR3 is 16 amino acids long. This CDR3 reads CASSWRPGQSGNTIYF. The CDR3 DNA sequence: TGTGCCAGCAGCTGGAGGCCGGGACAAAGTGGAAACACCATATATTTT.

This clonotype was detected ten times or more. The J gene is TRBJ2-7, the V gene TRBV10-3, with D tentatively TRBD2 (6 bases). The V gene lost 8 bases and the J gene lost 0 bases, with 11 bases spanning the gap. The CDR3 has 13 amino acids. Germline V lookup: CDR1 ENHRY, CDR2 SYGVKD. In nucleotides, the CDR3 is TGTGCCATCGCGGGAAGCGACTCCTACGAGCAGTACTTC. It is translated as CAIAGSDSYEQYF.

V gene TRBV29-1 combines with J gene TRBJ2-3; a possible D gene is TRBD1 (6 bases). The CDR3 contains 11 residues. The V and J ends lost 2 bases and 8 bases respectively, with 8 bases between them. Looked up from germline, CDR1 is SQVTM and CDR2 is ANQGSEA. Written as DNA, the CDR3 is TGCAGCGTTGAAATAGGGGGTACGCAGTATTTT. The encoded protein is CSVEIGGTQYF.

This clonotype has at least ten counts. This chain uses TRBV10-3 with TRBJ2-2; D gene uncertain. Trimming took off 5 bases at V and 2 bases at J, with 9 bases between the two ends. The length of the CDR3 is 14 residues. The germline V gene encodes CDR1 ENHRY and CDR2 SYGVKD. The CDR3 region is CAISPRGNTGELFF. CDR3 coding DNA: TGTGCCATCAGTCCGAGAGGTAACACCGGGGAGCTGTTTTTT.

This clonotype was detected only a few times. The V gene is TRBV27, the J gene TRBJ2-2; 11 nucleotides align to TRBD2. The CDR3 runs 16 residues. Unmatched junction bases numbered 9, after V lost 7 bases and J lost 5 bases. The germline CDR1 and CDR2 sequences are MNHEY and SMNVEV (reference sequence). CDR3 DNA sequence: TGTGCCAGCACTAGAAAGGGACTAGCGGCGACCGGGGAGCTGTTTTTT. It is translated as CASTRKGLAATGELFF.

In its sample, this clonotype was seen a few times. The chain employs TRBV29-1 and TRBJ2-3; D gene ambiguous. The V and J ends lost 1 base and 6 bases respectively, with 11 bases between them. Germline V gene sequence: CDR1 SQVTM, CDR2 ANQGSEA. The CDR3 runs 13 residues. The CDR3, as DNA: TGCAGCGTTGAAGGAATCCTGGGGGATACGCAGTATTTT. Amino acids: CSVEGILGDTQYF.

This clonotype was counted at least ten times. This chain connects TRBV7-2 to TRBJ1-4; 9 bases agree with TRBD1. CDR1 is SGHTA and CDR2 is FQGNSA in the germline V gene. The CDR3 totals 13 residues. J lost 6 bases, V lost 6 bases, and 2 bases had no gene match. The CDR3 sequence: CASRGQGDEKLFF. For the CDR3, the DNA is TGTGCCAGCAGGGGACAGGGCGATGAAAAACTGTTTTTT.

With regard to this clonotype: A much larger clonotype is one base distant, so this may be a read error. The V and J genes are TRBV29-1 and TRBJ2-2; D is perhaps TRBD2 (6 bases). This CDR3 spans 15 amino acids. Germline V lookup: CDR1 SQVTM, CDR2 ANQGSEA. V was trimmed by 3 bases and J by 4 bases, leaving 15 bases between them. CDR3 bases: TGCAGCGTTGAGGCCCGCGGAGGGCGCACCGGGGAGCTGTTTTTT. Protein product: CSVEARGGRTGELFF.

The CDR3: CAISVEGEIHEQFF. DNA of the CDR3: TGTGCCATCAGTGTGGAGGGGGAGATACATGAGCAGTTCTTC. The J gene is TRBJ2-1, the V gene TRBV10-3; D is tentatively TRBD1 or TRBD2 (6 bases each). The CDR3 contains 14 residues. CDR1 and CDR2 (germline): ENHRY, SYGVKD. The V and J ends lost 4 bases and 8 bases respectively, with 15 bases between them.

The V gene is TRBV6-6, the J gene TRBJ1-5, with 7 bases aligning to TRBD1. This CDR3 has 16 residues. Per the germline V gene, CDR1 is MNHNY and CDR2 is SVGAGI (reference sequence). J was trimmed by 2 bases and V by 0 bases; bases with no gene match: 4. CDR3 nucleotides: TGTGCCAGCAGTTACTCGAGACAGGGCGGCAATCAGCCCCAGCATTTT. Translating gives CASSYSRQGGNQPQHF.

The genes are TRBV5-1 and TRBJ2-1, with TRBD1 matching over 10 bases. Germline V gives CDR1 SGHRS, CDR2 YFSETQ. The CDR3 sequence is 15 residues long. With 3 bases clipped from V and 5 bases from J, the junction kept 5 bases outside the gene matches. CDR3 DNA: TGCGCCAGCAGCTGGGCGGGACAGGGGAACAATGAGCAGTTCTTC. Amino acids: CASSWAGQGNNEQFF.

V gene TRBV28 combines with J gene TRBJ1-4; 10 nucleotides align to TRBD1. The CDR3 is 14 amino acids. Germline lookup yields CDR1 MDHEN and CDR2 SYDVKM. With 5 bases clipped from V and 8 bases from J, the junction kept 5 bases outside the gene matches. CDR3 sequence (DNA): TGTGCCAGCAGTCGGGACAGGGGAGACGAAAAACTGTTTTTT. This codes for CASSRDRGDEKLFF.

This clonotype was detected only a few times. The V call is TRBV5-1, the J call TRBJ2-5, with D unclear. This CDR3 is built from 13 residues. Deletions cut 7 bases from V and 0 bases from J, with 10 bases between. Germline V gene sequence: CDR1 SGHRS, CDR2 YFSETQ. This CDR3 reads CASGLGDQETQYF. CDR3 in DNA: TGCGCCAGCGGTCTTGGGGACCAAGAGACCCAGTACTTC. The whole variable domain, remainder taken from reference TRBV5-1 and TRBJ2-5, is KAGVTQTPRYLIKTRGQQVTLSCSPISGHRSVSWYQQTPGQGLQFLFEYFSETQRNKGNFPGRFSGRQFSNSRSEMNVSTLELGDSALYLCASGLGDQETQYFGPGTRLLVL.